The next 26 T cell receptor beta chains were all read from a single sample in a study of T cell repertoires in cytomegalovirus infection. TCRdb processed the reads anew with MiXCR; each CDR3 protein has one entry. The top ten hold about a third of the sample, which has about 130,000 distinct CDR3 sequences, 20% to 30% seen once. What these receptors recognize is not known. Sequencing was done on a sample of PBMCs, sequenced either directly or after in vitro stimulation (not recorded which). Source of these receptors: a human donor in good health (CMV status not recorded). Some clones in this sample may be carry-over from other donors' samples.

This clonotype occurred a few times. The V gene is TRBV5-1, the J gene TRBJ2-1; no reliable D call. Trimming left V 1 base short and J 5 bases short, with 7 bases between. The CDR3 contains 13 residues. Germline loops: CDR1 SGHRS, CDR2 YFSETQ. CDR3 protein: CASSLNTNNEQFF. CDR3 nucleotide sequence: TGCGCCAGCAGCTTGAACACTAACAATGAGCAGTTCTTC.

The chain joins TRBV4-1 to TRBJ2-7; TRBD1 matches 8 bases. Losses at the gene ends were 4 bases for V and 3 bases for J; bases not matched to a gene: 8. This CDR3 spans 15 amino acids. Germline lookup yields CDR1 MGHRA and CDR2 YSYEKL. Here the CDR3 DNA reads TGCGCCAGCAGCCTAGTGGGACAGGCTGTCTACGAGCAGTACTTC. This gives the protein CASSLVGQAVYEQYF.

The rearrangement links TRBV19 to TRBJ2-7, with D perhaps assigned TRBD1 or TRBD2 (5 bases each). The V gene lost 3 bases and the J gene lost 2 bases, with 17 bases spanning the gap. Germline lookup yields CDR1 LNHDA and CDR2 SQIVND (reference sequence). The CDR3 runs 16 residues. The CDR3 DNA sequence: TGTGCCAGTAGTATTAATGGTGCAGGGACCACCTACGAGCAGTACTTC. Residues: CASSINGAGTTYEQYF.

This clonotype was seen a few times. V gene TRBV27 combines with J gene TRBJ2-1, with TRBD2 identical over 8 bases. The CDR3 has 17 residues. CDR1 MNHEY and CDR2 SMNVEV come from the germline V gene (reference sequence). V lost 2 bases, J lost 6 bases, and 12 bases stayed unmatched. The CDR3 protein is CASSLGGTGLGTNEQFF. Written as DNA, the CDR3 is TGTGCCAGCAGTTTAGGAGGGACGGGACTAGGGACCAATGAGCAGTTCTTC.

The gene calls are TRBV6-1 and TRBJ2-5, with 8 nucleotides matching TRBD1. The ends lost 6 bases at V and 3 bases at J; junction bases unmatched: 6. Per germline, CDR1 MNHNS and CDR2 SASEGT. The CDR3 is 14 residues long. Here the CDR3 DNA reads TGTGCCAGCAGGGGACAGGCCCGTGAAGAGACCCAGTACTTC. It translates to CASRGQAREETQYF.

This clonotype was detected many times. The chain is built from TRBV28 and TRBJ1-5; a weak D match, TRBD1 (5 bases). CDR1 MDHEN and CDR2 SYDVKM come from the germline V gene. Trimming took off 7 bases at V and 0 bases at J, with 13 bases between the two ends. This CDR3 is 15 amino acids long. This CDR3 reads CASIKSRGSNQPQHF. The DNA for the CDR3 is TGTGCCAGCATTAAAAGTAGGGGTAGCAATCAGCCCCAGCATTTT. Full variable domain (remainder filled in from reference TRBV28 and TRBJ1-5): DVKVTQSSRYLVKRTGEKVFLECVQDMDHENMFWYRQDPGLGLRLIYFSYDVKMKEKGDIPEGYSVSREKKERFSLILESASTNQTSMYLCASIKSRGSNQPQHFGDGTRLSIL.

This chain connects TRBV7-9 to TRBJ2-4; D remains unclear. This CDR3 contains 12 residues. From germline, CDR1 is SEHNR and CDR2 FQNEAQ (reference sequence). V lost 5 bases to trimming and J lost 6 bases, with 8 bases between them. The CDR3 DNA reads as TGTGCCAGCAGCACAATTTTAAACATTCAGTACTTC. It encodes CASSTILNIQYF.

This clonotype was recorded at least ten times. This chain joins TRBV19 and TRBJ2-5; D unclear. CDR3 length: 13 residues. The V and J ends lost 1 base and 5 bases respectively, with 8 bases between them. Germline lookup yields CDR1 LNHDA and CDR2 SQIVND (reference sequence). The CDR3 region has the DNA TGTGCCAGTAGTATAGGGGATTACGAGACCCAGTACTTC. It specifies CASSIGDYETQYF.

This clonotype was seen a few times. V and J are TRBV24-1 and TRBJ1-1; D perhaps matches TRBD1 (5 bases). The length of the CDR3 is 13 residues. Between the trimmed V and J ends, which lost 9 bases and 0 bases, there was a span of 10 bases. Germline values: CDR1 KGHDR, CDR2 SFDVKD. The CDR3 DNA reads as TGTGCCACCCGGGACCCCATGAACACTGAAGCTTTCTTT. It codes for CATRDPMNTEAFF.

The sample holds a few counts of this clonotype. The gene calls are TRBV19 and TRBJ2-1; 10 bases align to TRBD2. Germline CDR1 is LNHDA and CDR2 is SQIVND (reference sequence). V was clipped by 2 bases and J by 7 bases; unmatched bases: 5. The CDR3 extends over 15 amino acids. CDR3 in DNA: TGTGCCAGTAGTATAACTAGCGGGAATGTAAATGAGCAGTTCTTC. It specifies CASSITSGNVNEQFF.

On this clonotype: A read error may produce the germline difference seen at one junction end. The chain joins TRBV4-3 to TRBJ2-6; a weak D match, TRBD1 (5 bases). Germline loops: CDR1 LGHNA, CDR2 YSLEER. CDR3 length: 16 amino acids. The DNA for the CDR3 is TGCGCCAGCAGCCAAGATTTCGACTCTGGGGCCAACGTCCTGACTTTT. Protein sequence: CASSQDFDSGANVLTF.

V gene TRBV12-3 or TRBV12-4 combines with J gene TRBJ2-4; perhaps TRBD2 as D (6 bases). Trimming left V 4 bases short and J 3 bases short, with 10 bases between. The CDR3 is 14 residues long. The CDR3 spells CASSSAGGKNIQYF. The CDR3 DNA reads TGTGCCAGCAGTTCAGCCGGGGGCAAAAACATTCAGTACTTC.

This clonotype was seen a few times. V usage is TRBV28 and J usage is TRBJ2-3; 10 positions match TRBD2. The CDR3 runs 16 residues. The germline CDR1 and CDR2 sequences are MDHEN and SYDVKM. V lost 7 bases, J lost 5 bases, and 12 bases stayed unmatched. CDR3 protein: CASKRRLAGAEDTQYF. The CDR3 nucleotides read TGTGCCAGCAAGAGGAGGCTAGCGGGAGCAGAAGATACGCAGTATTTT.

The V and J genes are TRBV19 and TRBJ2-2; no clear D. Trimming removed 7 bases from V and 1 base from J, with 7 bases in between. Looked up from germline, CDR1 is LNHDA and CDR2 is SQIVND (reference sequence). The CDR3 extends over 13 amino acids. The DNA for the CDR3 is TGTGCCAGTACGGGCGAGAACACCGGGGAGCTGTTTTTT. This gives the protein CASTGENTGELFF.

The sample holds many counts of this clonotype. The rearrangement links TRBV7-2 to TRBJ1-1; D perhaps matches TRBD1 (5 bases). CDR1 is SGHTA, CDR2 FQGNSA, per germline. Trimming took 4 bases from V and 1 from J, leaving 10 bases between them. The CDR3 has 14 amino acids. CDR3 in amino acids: CASSSGGTNTEAFF. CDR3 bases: TGTGCCAGCAGCTCCGGGGGGACGAACACTGAAGCTTTCTTT.

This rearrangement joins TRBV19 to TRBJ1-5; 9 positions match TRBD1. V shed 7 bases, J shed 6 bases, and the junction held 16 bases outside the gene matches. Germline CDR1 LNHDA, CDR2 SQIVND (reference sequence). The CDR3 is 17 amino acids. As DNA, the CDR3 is TGTGCCAGTAAAGGACAGGGGACAACCCCGGTCGGTCAGCCCCAGCATTTT. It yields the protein CASKGQGTTPVGQPQHF.

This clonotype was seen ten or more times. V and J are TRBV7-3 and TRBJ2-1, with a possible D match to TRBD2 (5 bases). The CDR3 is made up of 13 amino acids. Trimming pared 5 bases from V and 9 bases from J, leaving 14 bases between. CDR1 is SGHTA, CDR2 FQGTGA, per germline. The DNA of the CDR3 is TGTGCCAGCAGCACGAATAGCGCGGGTGAGCAGTTCTTC. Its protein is CASSTNSAGEQFF.

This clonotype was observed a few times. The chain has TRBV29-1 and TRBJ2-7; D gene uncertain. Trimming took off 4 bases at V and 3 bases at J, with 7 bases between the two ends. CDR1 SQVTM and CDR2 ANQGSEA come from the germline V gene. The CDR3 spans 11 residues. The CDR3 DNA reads TGCAGCGTTGTCTCGGGCTACGAGCAGTACTTC. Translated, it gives CSVVSGYEQYF.

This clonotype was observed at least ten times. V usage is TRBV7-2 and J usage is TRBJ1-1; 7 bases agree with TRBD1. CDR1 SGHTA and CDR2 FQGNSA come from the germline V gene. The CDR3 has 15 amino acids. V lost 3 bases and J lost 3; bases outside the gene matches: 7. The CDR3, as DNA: TGTGCCAGCAGCTTGAACAGGGGTACGGACACTGAAGCTTTCTTT. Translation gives CASSLNRGTDTEAFF.

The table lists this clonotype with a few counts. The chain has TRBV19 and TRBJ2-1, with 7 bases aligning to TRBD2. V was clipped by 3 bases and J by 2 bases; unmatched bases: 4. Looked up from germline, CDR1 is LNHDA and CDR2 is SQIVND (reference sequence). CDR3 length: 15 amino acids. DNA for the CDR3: TGTGCCAGTAGTATCCCTAGCGGAACCTACAATGAGCAGTTCTTC. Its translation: CASSIPSGTYNEQFF.

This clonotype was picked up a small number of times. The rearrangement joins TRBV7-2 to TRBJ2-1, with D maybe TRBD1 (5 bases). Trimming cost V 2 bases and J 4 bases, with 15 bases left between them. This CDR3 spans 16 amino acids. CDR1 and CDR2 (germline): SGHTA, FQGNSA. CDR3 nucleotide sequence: TGTGCCAGCAGCTTATTTTTAGACAGAGCTTACAATGAGCAGTTCTTC. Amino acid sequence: CASSLFLDRAYNEQFF. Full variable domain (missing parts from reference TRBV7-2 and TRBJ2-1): GAGVSQSPSNKVTEKGKDVELRCDPISGHTALYWYRQSLGQGLEFLIYFQGNSAPDKSGLPSDRFSAERTGGSVSTLTIQRTQQEDSAVYLCASSLFLDRAYNEQFFGPGTRLTVL.

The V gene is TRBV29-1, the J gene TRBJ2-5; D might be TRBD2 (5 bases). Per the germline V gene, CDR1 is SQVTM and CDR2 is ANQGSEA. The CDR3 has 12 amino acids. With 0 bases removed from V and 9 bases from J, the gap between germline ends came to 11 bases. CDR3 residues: CSVEDRAGAQYF. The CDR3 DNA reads TGCAGCGTTGAAGATCGGGCGGGTGCCCAGTACTTC.

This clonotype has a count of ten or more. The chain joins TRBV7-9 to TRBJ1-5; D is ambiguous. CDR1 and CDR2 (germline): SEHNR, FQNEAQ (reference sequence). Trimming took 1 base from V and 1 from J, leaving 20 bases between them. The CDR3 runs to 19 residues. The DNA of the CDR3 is TGTGCCAGCAGCTTAGAAGGAGGTGCAGCTAGCTTCAGCAATCAGCCCCAGCATTTT. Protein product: CASSLEGGAASFSNQPQHF.

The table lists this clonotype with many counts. CDR3 sequence reads: CASSLGRPTSTDTQYF. In nucleotides, the CDR3 is TGTGCCAGCAGCTTAGGCCGACCAACGAGCACAGATACGCAGTATTTT. The rearrangement links TRBV7-6 to TRBJ2-3; D gene uncertain. Germline V gives CDR1 SGHVS, CDR2 FNYEAQ. The CDR3 is 16 residues long. The V gene lost 1 base and the J gene lost 0 bases, with 11 bases spanning the gap.

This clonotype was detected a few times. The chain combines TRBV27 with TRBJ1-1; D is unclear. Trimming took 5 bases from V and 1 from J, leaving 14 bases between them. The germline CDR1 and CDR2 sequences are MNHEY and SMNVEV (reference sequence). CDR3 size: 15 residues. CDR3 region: CASSRYSPTNTEAFF. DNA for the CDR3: TGTGCCAGCAGTCGTTACAGCCCGACGAACACTGAAGCTTTCTTT.

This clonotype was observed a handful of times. The CDR3 is CATAGLTGQTQYF. The CDR3 DNA sequence: TGTGCCACCGCTGGGCTGACCGGGCAGACCCAGTACTTC. V gene TRBV24-1 combines with J gene TRBJ2-5; D gene unclear. The germline CDR1 and CDR2 sequences are KGHDR and SFDVKD. The CDR3 length is 13 residues. Deletions cut 9 bases from V and 6 bases from J, with 16 bases between.